This T cell receptor beta chain was sequenced for a study of OX40 agonist ivuxolimab in advanced cancers. With respect to the entire study: Ivuxolimab was a fully human IgG2 agonistic monoclonal antibody targeting the costimulatory receptor OX40 (CD134). In the dose-escalation cohort, 82.7% of patients were male, and the mean age was approximately 64 years, with a range of about 20 to 79. The point of sequencing TCRbeta in the periphery was to test whether ivuxolimab changed TCR sequence diversity and drove clonal T-cell expansion. Of the approximately 53 patients in dose escalation, about 20 had hepatocellular carcinoma, some 15 had melanoma, 9 had renal cell carcinoma and 9 had head and neck cancer. The paper describes the monotherapy dose-escalation part (N ≈ 51 patients) of the phase I trial of ivuxolimab. Three dose-escalation patients achieved partial responses, one with hepatocellular carcinoma and two with cutaneous melanoma. Patients were allowed to have had prior anti-PD-1, anti-PD-L1 or anti-CTLA-4 therapy, and 40% of the dose-escalation patients had been treated with checkpoint inhibitors. Intravenous ivuxolimab was administered to patients every 2 weeks at six dose levels: 0.01, 0.1, 0.3, 1.5, 3 and 10 mg/kg.

The trial excluded patients who had a history of autoimmune disease or who were on systemic immunosuppression. Peripheral blood for TCR sequencing was drawn from every dose cohort at baseline, at cycle 4 day 1 and at cycle 7 day 1. Samples were obtained from an open-label, multicenter, first-in-human phase I dose-escalation trial of ivuxolimab. Adults with locally advanced or metastatic melanoma, renal cell carcinoma, hepatocellular carcinoma or head and neck squamous cell carcinoma were enrolled in the trial. Before TCR sequencing, CD4+ T cells and CD8+ T cells from peripheral blood were sorted into separate populations. Genomic DNA was extracted from sorted cells for sequencing of the TCRbeta CDR3 region. TCRbeta CDR3 regions were sequenced using the immunoSEQ Assay. TCRdb re-hosts the immuneACCESS table, in-frame sequences only. Its copies lack some clones; in the studies checked, an unresolved V gene accounts for under half of them, and the cause for the rest is not known. The sample contains 35,000 to 40,000 clones, about 82% of them found a single time. Of the sample, around 20% is held by the ten largest clones.

As to this clone: It lacks a known antigen. The input lacks base qualities; no much larger clone sits a single base away.

Here is what the overall study found, with its caveats: At doses of 0.1 to 3.0 mg/kg, clonal expansion of both CD4+ and CD8+ T cells in blood was seen between baseline and week 6. Low levels of normalized T-cell clonal expansion were also seen in some nonresponding patients. In partial responders in the 0.1-3.0 mg/kg groups, normalized peripheral clonal expansion was found to be among the lowest, especially among CD8+ T cells. After ivuxolimab, more expanded clones were found on average in CD8+ T cells than in CD4+ T cells. The antigen specificity of the peripheral T cells that underwent clonal expansion was not determined.

Trimming removed 5 bases from V and 0 bases from J, leaving 10 bases between the germline ends. The germline V gene provides CDR1 SGHRS and CDR2 YFSETQ. Counted from cysteine to phenylalanine, this CDR3 has 14 amino acids. The CDR3 DNA has 42 bases and is translated from base 1. This sequence was found in an adult with an advanced solid tumor such as melanoma, head and neck, liver or kidney cancer. This specimen was CD4+ or CD8+ T cells sorted from blood, taken in a trial of the OX40 agonist ivuxolimab. Recombination joined TRBV5-1 with TRBJ2-3; TRBD2 is perhaps the D gene, given 6 matching bases. The encoded CDR3 is CASRDYKSTDTQYF. DNA sequence: TGCGCCAGCAGGGACTACAAAAGCACAGATACGCAGTATTTT.